Following are 10 T cell receptor beta chains from one sample sequenced in a study of T cell responses to AZD1222 COVID-19 vaccine. Generated by immunoSEQ multiplex PCR, the TCRdb table keeps only in-frame clones and is missing some. Of roughly 150,000 clones listed, 90% are singletons. The sample consisted of peripheral blood, taken on day 0 of AZD1222 vaccination. The receptor set was obtained from an adult in good health.

This clone was found once. The gene calls are TRBV29-1 and TRBJ2-1, with a weak D call TRBD1 (6 bases). CDR1 SQVTM and CDR2 ANQGSEA come from the germline V gene. Trimming stripped 4 bases from V and 1 base from J, with 11 bases between. This CDR3 contains 14 residues. The chain's CDR3 is CSVAGVASYNEQFF. CDR3 nucleotides: TGCAGCGTTGCAGGGGTTGCATCCTACAATGAGCAGTTCTTC.

This clone came up a few times. This chain joins TRBV2 and TRBJ2-3; D may be TRBD1 (5 bases). Trimming removed 5 bases from V and 7 bases from J, with 22 bases in between. The CDR3 covers 16 residues. Germline V gives CDR1 SNHLY, CDR2 FYNNEI. The CDR3 region has the DNA TGTGCCAGCAGTAAAACGAGGTTAGGGGTCGAAAATACGCAGTATTTT. It is translated as CASSKTRLGVENTQYF.

This chain joins TRBV9 and TRBJ2-3; the match to TRBD2 covers 10 bases. CDR1 SGDLS and CDR2 YYNGEE come from the germline V gene. With 2 bases clipped from V and 5 bases from J, the junction kept 11 bases outside the gene matches. This CDR3 has 17 amino acids. In DNA, the CDR3 is TGTGCCAGCAGCGTTGGGCTAGCGGGAGACCTTGGAGATACGCAGTATTTT. Amino acids: CASSVGLAGDLGDTQYF.

CDR3 sequence: CASSLLGEKLFF. The CDR3 region has the DNA TGTGCCAGCAGCTTACTCGGTGAAAAACTGTTTTTT. V usage is TRBV7-2 and J usage is TRBJ1-4; no firm D call. V gave up 2 bases and J gave up 7 bases, with 5 bases separating them. The germline V gene encodes CDR1 SGHTA and CDR2 FQGNSA. This CDR3 spans 12 amino acids.

The chain carries TRBV28 and TRBJ2-1, with TRBD1 matching 7 bases. V was pared by 6 bases and J by 2 bases, with 7 bases of the junction left unmatched. The V gene's germline CDR1 is MDHEN and CDR2 SYDVKM. This CDR3 has 15 amino acids. CDR3 sequence reads: CASRPPGQAYNEQFF. CDR3 nucleotides: TGTGCCAGCAGACCACCCGGACAGGCCTACAATGAGCAGTTCTTC.

The chain joins TRBV30 to TRBJ1-5; maybe TRBD1 (6 bases). Germline-derived CDR1 and CDR2 are GTSNPN and SVGIG (reference sequence). Deletions cut 1 base from V and 1 base from J, with 11 bases between. The CDR3 consists of 15 residues. This CDR3 reads CAWSAGTNSNQPQHF. For the CDR3, the DNA is TGTGCCTGGAGTGCCGGGACAAACAGCAATCAGCCCCAGCATTTT. The variable domain in full, completed from reference TRBV30 and TRBJ1-5, reads SQTIHQWPATLVQPVGSPLSLECTVEGTSNPNLYWYRQAAGRGLQLLFYSVGIGQISSEVPQNLSASRPQDRQFILSSKKLLLSDSGFYLCAWSAGTNSNQPQHFGDGTRLSIL.

The chain is built from TRBV19 and TRBJ2-1, with 12 bases identical to TRBD2. Germline lookup yields CDR1 LNHDA and CDR2 SQIVND (reference sequence). Unmatched junction bases numbered 9, after V lost 5 bases and J lost 7 bases. The CDR3 has 16 residues. CDR3 bases: TGTGCCAGTAGTGCCTGGCCTAGCGGGAGGGGTAATGAGCAGTTCTTC. Translated: CASSAWPSGRGNEQFF.

V gene TRBV7-6 combines with J gene TRBJ2-2, with 14 bases identical to TRBD2. The CDR3 runs 17 residues. Germline-derived CDR1 and CDR2 are SGHVS and FNYEAQ. V shed 5 bases and J 6 bases; nucleotides not matched to a gene: 8. This CDR3 reads CASSDTGLAGEAGELFF. The CDR3 DNA sequence: TGTGCCAGCAGCGATACGGGACTAGCGGGAGAGGCCGGGGAGCTGTTTTTT.

The chain recombines TRBV5-4 with TRBJ2-7; TRBD2 aligns across 8 bases. The CDR3 consists of 15 residues. Trimming at V came to 4 bases and at J to 0 bases, leaving 6 bases not matched to a gene. CDR1 is SGHNT and CDR2 is YYREEE in the germline V gene (reference sequence). Here the CDR3 reads CASSPGGDTSYEQYF. The DNA of the CDR3 is TGTGCCAGCAGCCCGGGGGGGGACACCTCCTACGAGCAGTACTTC.

This chain joins TRBV5-1 and TRBJ2-3; 9 bases agree with TRBD2. The CDR3 runs 16 residues. Germline assignment: CDR1 SGHRS and CDR2 YFSETQ. V shed 4 bases, J shed 3 bases, and the junction held 9 bases outside the gene matches. The CDR3 nucleotides read TGCGCCAGCAGCGCTCCAGCGGGAGGTAGTACAGATACGCAGTATTTT. Residues: CASSAPAGGSTDTQYF.